The 30 T cell receptor beta chains in this list originate from one sample, sequenced in a study of T cell responses to AZD1222 COVID-19 vaccine. The table came from immunoSEQ multiplex PCR; TCRdb's copy has only in-frame clones and leaves some out. The sample lists 70,000 to 90,000 clones; about nine tenths were seen once. Here the sequenced sample was peripheral blood, taken on day 0 of AZD1222 vaccination. The source is an adult in good health.

This chain uses TRBV9 with TRBJ2-2; 9 positions agree with TRBD1. Trimming at V came to 0 bases and at J to 3 bases, leaving 3 bases not matched to a gene. CDR1 is SGDLS, CDR2 YYNGEE, per germline. The CDR3 runs to 16 residues. The CDR3 DNA sequence: TGTGCCAGCAGCGTAGCGGGACAGGGTTACACCGGGGAGCTGTTTTTT. This gives the protein CASSVAGQGYTGELFF.

This chain connects TRBV25-1 to TRBJ2-3; no clear D. Germline loops: CDR1 MGHDK, CDR2 SYGVNS. The CDR3 sequence is 12 residues long. Trimming cost V 3 bases and J 2 bases, with 3 bases left between them. The CDR3 here is CASSEYTDTQYF. The CDR3 nucleotides read TGTGCCAGCAGTGAGTACACAGATACGCAGTATTTT. Using reference TRBV25-1 and TRBJ2-3 for the parts outside the CDR3, the full variable domain is EADIYQTPRYLVIGTGKKITLECSQTMGHDKMYWYQQDPGMELHLIHYSYGVNSTEKGDLSSESTVSRIRTEHFPLTLESARPSHTSQYLCASSEYTDTQYFGPGTRLTVL.

This chain uses TRBV24-1 with TRBJ2-1; D ambiguous. V shed 3 bases and J shed 10 bases, with 12 bases lying between them. The CDR3 extends over 13 amino acids. Per the germline V gene, CDR1 is KGHDR and CDR2 is SFDVKD. CDR3 DNA sequence: TGTGCCACCAGTGATCCCCCCACTAAGGAGCAGTTCTTC. Protein sequence: CATSDPPTKEQFF.

This sequence joins TRBV10-3 and TRBJ2-1; TRBD1 matches at 9 bases. V was clipped by 4 bases and J by 1 base; unmatched bases: 2. Germline CDR1 and CDR2: ENHRY and SYGVKD. CDR3 size: 15 residues. In DNA form, the CDR3 reads TGTGCCATCAGTGGGGGACAGGGATCCTACAATGAGCAGTTCTTC. Translated: CAISGGQGSYNEQFF.

The rearrangement links TRBV21-1 to TRBJ1-1. TRBV21-1 is given as a pseudogene. The CDR3 spans 12 residues. The CDR3 DNA reads TGTGCCGCCCAAAACGAAAGCACTGAAGCTTTCTTT. This translates into CAAQNESTEAFF.

The V gene is TRBV28, the J gene TRBJ2-7; perhaps TRBD1 as D (6 bases). CDR1 MDHEN and CDR2 SYDVKM come from the germline V gene. V shed 6 bases and J shed 2 bases, with 11 bases lying between them. This CDR3 comprises 13 residues. CDR3 sequence reads: CASRAGVTYEQYF. The CDR3 DNA reads as TGTGCCAGCAGGGCAGGGGTAACCTACGAGCAGTACTTC.

This chain links TRBV19 with TRBJ1-2; 9 bases are shared with TRBD1. This CDR3 is 13 amino acids long. CDR1 is LNHDA, CDR2 SQIVND, per germline (reference sequence). V lost 7 bases to trimming and J lost 8 bases; unmatched junction nucleotides: 8. Here the CDR3 DNA reads TGTGCCAGTATCCCGGGACAGGGAGGCGGCTACACCTTC. This encodes CASIPGQGGGYTF.

The chain carries TRBV9 and TRBJ2-2; 11 bases match TRBD2. V shed 2 bases and J 5 bases; nucleotides not matched to a gene: 8. The CDR3 is 17 amino acids. Germline V gene data show CDR1 as SGDLS and CDR2 as YYNGEE. The CDR3 nucleotides read TGTGCCAGCAGCGTTCAAACTAGCGGGAGAGGTACCGGGGAGCTGTTTTTT. Its translation: CASSVQTSGRGTGELFF.

This clone was detected only once. The chain employs TRBV4-3 and TRBJ1-1; D unresolved. CDR3 length: 15 residues. V lost 0 bases, J lost 0 bases, and 8 bases lay in between. Germline CDR1 is LGHNA and CDR2 is YSLEER. This CDR3 reads CASSQEAVMNTEAFF. CDR3 DNA sequence: TGCGCCAGCAGCCAAGAAGCCGTCATGAACACTGAAGCTTTCTTT.

The chain uses TRBV7-2 and TRBJ2-3; a weak D match, TRBD2 (5 bases). The V end lost 1 base, the J end lost 6 bases, and 14 bases lay between the germline ends. The V gene's germline CDR1 is SGHTA and CDR2 FQGNSA. CDR3 length equals 15 residues. CDR3 in DNA: TGTGCCAGCAGCTTAGATGCGTTGCGGGCCGATACGCAGTATTTT. It yields the protein CASSLDALRADTQYF.

The chain recombines TRBV30 with TRBJ1-5; D uncertain. There are 13 residues in the CDR3. The V gene lost 1 base and the J gene lost 3 bases, with 7 bases spanning the gap. The germline CDR1 and CDR2 sequences are GTSNPN and SVGIG (reference sequence). DNA of the CDR3: TGTGCCTGGAGTGGGAGCGCCAATCAGCCCCAGCATTTT. This sequence encodes CAWSGSANQPQHF.

The chain employs TRBV3-1 (or the pseudogene TRBV3-2) and TRBJ1-5, with D possibly TRBD1 on 5 matching bases. Trimming pared 3 bases from V and 4 bases from J, leaving 13 bases between. The CDR3 contains 15 residues. Germline loops: CDR1 LGHDT, CDR2 YNNKEL (reference sequence). The CDR3 sequence is CASSQTPGVNQPQHF. The CDR3 nucleotides are TGTGCCAGCAGCCAGACCCCGGGGGTAAATCAGCCCCAGCATTTT.

J is TRBJ2-3 and V is TRBV23-1; 8 bases align to TRBD2. TRBV23-1 is marked as an open reading frame, function uncertain. The CDR3 is made up of 19 amino acids. Losses at the gene ends were 6 bases for V and 0 bases for J; bases not matched to a gene: 17. The CDR3 nucleotides are TGCGCCAGCAGCCGTCCAGCGGGGGACCACAAGGGAAGCACAGATACGCAGTATTTT. Encoded protein: CASSRPAGDHKGSTDTQYF.

V usage is TRBV29-1 and J usage is TRBJ1-4; D is unresolved. With 4 bases removed from V and 0 bases from J, the gap between germline ends came to 3 bases. The CDR3 spans 12 residues. The germline CDR1 and CDR2 sequences are SQVTM and ANQGSEA. The CDR3 DNA reads as TGCAGCGTTGTTGCAACTAATGAAAAACTGTTTTTT. This gives the protein CSVVATNEKLFF. Full variable domain (remainder filled in from reference TRBV29-1 and TRBJ1-4): SAVISQKPSRDICQRGTSLTIQCQVDSQVTMMFWYRQQPGQSLTLIATANQGSEATYESGFVIDKFPISRPNLTFSTLTVSNMSPEDSSIYLCSVVATNEKLFFGSGTQLSVL.

The chain links TRBV19 to TRBJ2-3, with D perhaps matching TRBD2 (6 bases). Per the germline V gene, CDR1 is LNHDA and CDR2 is SQIVND (reference sequence). CDR3 size: 17 residues. Trimming cost V 5 bases and J 5 bases, with 23 bases left between them. CDR3: CASSPPGDSHLGDTQYF. The CDR3 nucleotides read TGTGCCAGTAGTCCCCCGGGGGACTCCCATTTGGGAGATACGCAGTATTTT.

The rearrangement uses TRBV6-5 and TRBJ1-5; possible D gene TRBD1, 6 bases. Germline V gene lookup returns CDR1 MNHEY and CDR2 SVGAGI. This CDR3 spans 11 amino acids. CDR3 region: CVAGEGQPQHF. CDR3 sequence (DNA): TGTGTCGCAGGGGAGGGTCAGCCCCAGCATTTT.

This chain connects TRBV7-8 to TRBJ1-2; 12 nucleotides agree with TRBD1. The CDR3 spans 15 residues. Per germline, CDR1 SGHVS and CDR2 FQNEAQ. Trimming removed 2 bases from V and 5 bases from J; junction bases left unmatched: 3. The CDR3 loop reads CASSLPGQGAYGYTF. CDR3 in DNA: TGTGCCAGCAGCTTACCGGGACAGGGGGCTTATGGCTACACCTTC. Together with reference TRBV7-8 and TRBJ1-2, the CDR3 gives the full variable domain: GAGVSQSPRYKVAKRGQDVALRCDPISGHVSLFWYQQALGQGPEFLTYFQNEAQLDKSGLPSDRFFAERPEGSVSTLKIQRTQQEDSAVYLCASSLPGQGAYGYTFGSGTRLTVV.

This clone was observed a single time. This chain uses TRBV4-3 with TRBJ2-1; 12 bases are shared with TRBD2. Losses at the gene ends were 0 bases for V and 12 bases for J; bases not matched to a gene: 3. This CDR3 contains 14 residues. Germline CDR1 is LGHNA and CDR2 is YSLEER. The CDR3 sequence: CASSQDMTSGGQFF. In DNA form, the CDR3 reads TGCGCCAGCAGCCAAGATATGACTAGCGGGGGGCAGTTCTTC.

The chain joins TRBV6-1 to TRBJ2-7, with D possibly called TRBD1 or TRBD2 (5 bases each). The CDR3 runs to 14 residues. Trimming pared 2 bases from V and 2 bases from J, leaving 10 bases between. Germline values: CDR1 MNHNS, CDR2 SASEGT. As DNA, the CDR3 is TGTGCCAGCAGTGAATCAGGGACCCCCTACGAGCAGTACTTC. Protein product: CASSESGTPYEQYF.

The chain has TRBV30 and TRBJ1-2, with D perhaps matching TRBD1 (5 bases). The V and J ends lost 7 bases and 2 bases respectively, with 14 bases between them. CDR1 is GTSNPN, CDR2 SVGIG, per germline (reference sequence). The CDR3 has 13 amino acids. The CDR3 region has the DNA TGTGCCTTGGGACCGAAAGACAACTATGGCTACACCTTC. Its translation: CALGPKDNYGYTF.

The gene calls are TRBV4-3 and TRBJ2-3; 11 bases map to TRBD2. In germline, CDR1 is LGHNA, CDR2 YSLEER. V was pared by 1 base and J by 6 bases, with 6 bases of the junction left unmatched. The CDR3 has 16 residues. CDR3 sequence (DNA): TGCGCCAGCAGCCAAGTTGCTAGCGGGGGGAAGGATACGCAGTATTTT. Encoded protein: CASSQVASGGKDTQYF.

V and J are TRBV11-2 and TRBJ1-3; 7 bases are shared with TRBD1. The germline gives CDR1 SGHAT, CDR2 FQNNGV. V was pared by 9 bases and J by 2 bases, with 7 bases of the junction left unmatched. The CDR3 spans 14 residues. CDR3 amino acids: CASAQGLAGNTIYF. CDR3 sequence (DNA): TGTGCCAGTGCACAGGGGCTAGCTGGAAACACCATATATTTT.

The gene calls are TRBV25-1 and TRBJ2-3, with TRBD2 as a possible D gene (6 bases). The ends were cut back, 1 base at V and 6 bases at J, with 17 bases in the middle. The CDR3 has 16 residues. The germline V gene has CDR1 MGHDK and CDR2 SYGVNS. The CDR3 DNA is TGTGCCAGCAGTGAATGGCAGGCGGGAAGGAGCGATACGCAGTATTTT. Residues: CASSEWQAGRSDTQYF. The full variable domain, in which reference TRBV25-1 and TRBJ2-3 provide the parts outside the CDR3, is EADIYQTPRYLVIGTGKKITLECSQTMGHDKMYWYQQDPGMELHLIHYSYGVNSTEKGDLSSESTVSRIRTEHFPLTLESARPSHTSQYLCASSEWQAGRSDTQYFGPGTRLTVL.

A single count supports this clone. The gene calls are TRBV16 and TRBJ1-1, with D unclear. The germline CDR1 and CDR2 sequences are KGHSY and FQNENV. V was cut by 2 bases and J by 6 bases, with 10 bases left in between. The CDR3 is 13 residues long. The CDR3 here is CASSQPSGAEAFF. CDR3 DNA: TGTGCCAGCAGCCAACCTTCCGGGGCTGAAGCTTTCTTT.

This clone was counted between two and nine times. The J gene is TRBJ1-2, the V gene TRBV2; a possible D gene is TRBD1 (5 bases). The CDR3 has 12 amino acids. The V gene lost 7 bases and the J gene lost 8 bases, with 14 bases spanning the gap. CDR1 and CDR2 (germline): SNHLY, FYNNEI. The CDR3 region is CASTAAGRGYTF. CDR3 nucleotides: TGTGCCAGCACCGCAGCAGGGCGGGGCTACACCTTC.

This clone was seen only a few times. The gene calls are TRBV12-3 or TRBV12-4 and TRBJ1-5; D not certain. The length of the CDR3 is 13 residues. V lost 7 bases and J lost 3, with 10 bases in between. CDR3 loop: CASKPTDNQPQHF. In DNA, the CDR3 is TGTGCCAGCAAACCGACTGACAATCAGCCCCAGCATTTT.

The chain employs TRBV11-2 and TRBJ2-4, with TRBD2 matching 16 bases. CDR3 size: 17 residues. The V gene's germline CDR1 is SGHAT and CDR2 FQNNGV. V lost 5 bases to trimming and J lost 7 bases; unmatched junction nucleotides: 8. CDR3 in amino acids: CASSLGTSGGGLNIQYF. The CDR3 nucleotides are TGTGCCAGCAGCCTCGGGACTAGCGGGGGGGGTTTGAACATTCAGTACTTC.

This chain connects TRBV6-1 to TRBJ1-3; D unclear. With 2 bases removed from V and 0 bases from J, the gap between germline ends came to 5 bases. This CDR3 has 14 residues. Germline CDR1 is MNHNS and CDR2 is SASEGT. In DNA, the CDR3 is TGTGCCAGCAGTGAACCTGGCTCTGGAAACACCATATATTTT. The encoded protein is CASSEPGSGNTIYF.

The V gene is TRBV27, the J gene TRBJ1-1; possibly TRBD1 for D (6 bases). CDR3 length equals 13 residues. Germline CDR1 is MNHEY and CDR2 is SMNVEV (reference sequence). Trimming pared 7 bases from V and 4 bases from J, leaving 13 bases between. The CDR3 DNA reads TGTGCCAGCACCCAGGCGGGGGCCACTGAAGCTTTCTTT. This gives the protein CASTQAGATEAFF.

This chain uses TRBV7-9 with TRBJ2-1; 7 bases line up with TRBD1. Per the germline V gene, CDR1 is SEHNR and CDR2 is FQNEAQ (reference sequence). The CDR3 runs to 14 residues. Trimming took 3 bases from V and 3 from J; bases not matched to a gene: 2. The CDR3 region has the DNA TGTGCCAGCAGCTTGGGACAGAGCTACAATGAGCAGTTCTTC. Translated: CASSLGQSYNEQFF.